What follows are 23 T cell receptor beta chains derived from one specimen sequenced in a study of blood T cell repertoires in COVID-19. Clones were sequenced by immunoSEQ multiplex PCR, and TCRdb holds only the in-frame ones, with some missing. The sample includes 190,000 or so clones, 85% of them seen just once. Sequenced sample: PBMCs or T cells enriched from blood (not recorded which). The receptor source for this set is a man aged 35 to 55 who had recovered from COVID-19.

V gene TRBV19 combines with J gene TRBJ2-7, with TRBD2 matching over 8 bases. Germline trimming cut 3 bases from V and 6 bases from J; bases unmatched to any gene: 1. Germline CDR1 reads LNHDA; CDR2 reads SQIVND (reference sequence). The CDR3 has 12 amino acids. The DNA for the CDR3 is TGTGCCAGTAGTATCGGGGGGGGCGAGCAGTACTTC. Translated, it gives CASSIGGGEQYF. Using reference TRBV19 and TRBJ2-7 for the parts outside the CDR3, the full variable domain is DGGITQSPKYLFRKEGQNVTLSCEQNLNHDAMYWYRQDPGQGLRLIYYSQIVNDFQKGDIAEGYSVSREKKESFPLTVTSAQKNPTAFYLCASSIGGGEQYFGPGTRLTVT.

This clone came up once. DNA of the CDR3: TGTGCCAGCAGCTCCTCGGGGATCTCTGGAAACACCATATATTTT. It is translated as CASSSSGISGNTIYF. This chain links TRBV9 with TRBJ1-3; D gene unclear. The germline gives CDR1 SGDLS, CDR2 YYNGEE. V dropped 4 bases and J dropped 0 bases, with 11 bases sitting between them. This CDR3 comprises 15 residues.

The rearrangement joins TRBV29-1 to TRBJ1-2; D call uncertain. Germline V gives CDR1 SQVTM, CDR2 ANQGSEA. This CDR3 contains 12 residues. The V and J ends lost 2 bases and 5 bases respectively, with 9 bases between them. The CDR3 DNA reads as TGCAGCGTTGAAATGAACAGTTATGGCTACACCTTC. It encodes CSVEMNSYGYTF.

This sequence joins TRBV7-3 and TRBJ2-5, with 10 bases that match TRBD1. V was pared by 6 bases and J by 5 bases, with 9 bases of the junction left unmatched. Germline loops: CDR1 SGHTA, CDR2 FQGTGA. This CDR3 has 15 residues. For the CDR3, the DNA is TGTGCCAGCAGACCGACAGGGGGCGTATTGGAGACCCAGTACTTC. Amino acid sequence: CASRPTGGVLETQYF. Using reference TRBV7-3 and TRBJ2-5 for the parts outside the CDR3, the full variable domain is GAGVSQTPSNKVTEKGKYVELRCDPISGHTALYWYRQSLGQGPEFLIYFQGTGAADDSGLPNDRFFAVRPEGSVSTLKIQRTERGDSAVYLCASRPTGGVLETQYFGPGTRLLVL.

This sequence joins TRBV5-1 and TRBJ1-2; possible D gene TRBD1, 5 bases. CDR3 length equals 14 residues. The V gene's germline CDR1 is SGHRS and CDR2 YFSETQ. V shed 4 bases and J shed 2 bases, with 12 bases lying between them. In DNA form, the CDR3 reads TGCGCCAGCAGCGTCGCCGGGGGGAACTATGGCTACACCTTC. It translates to CASSVAGGNYGYTF. Together with reference TRBV5-1 and TRBJ1-2, the CDR3 gives the full variable domain: KAGVTQTPRYLIKTRGQQVTLSCSPISGHRSVSWYQQTPGQGLQFLFEYFSETQRNKGNFPGRFSGRQFSNSRSEMNVSTLELGDSALYLCASSVAGGNYGYTFGSGTRLTVV.

This chain uses TRBV6-5 with TRBJ2-7; TRBD1 matches 7 bases. The V gene end was trimmed by 6 bases and the J gene end by 4 bases; junction bases not matched to a gene: 0. The germline gives CDR1 MNHEY, CDR2 SVGAGI. The length of the CDR3 is 11 residues. The CDR3 here is CASRTGYEQYF. The CDR3 bases are TGTGCCAGCAGGACAGGGTACGAGCAGTACTTC.

The chain links TRBV6-4 to TRBJ1-1, with TRBD1 matching 7 bases. This CDR3 contains 14 residues. The V gene's germline CDR1 is MRHNA and CDR2 SNTAGT. V lost 3 bases and J lost 10; bases outside the gene matches: 11. The CDR3: CASSEFRDSSGAFF. CDR3 DNA: TGTGCCAGCAGTGAATTTCGGGACAGCAGTGGAGCTTTCTTT.

The chain couples TRBV21-1 to TRBJ2-7; the table's D call, TRBD1, was not checked against the DNA. TRBV21-1 is noted as a pseudogene. The CDR3 has 14 residues. The CDR3 coding sequence is TGTGCCAGCAGCAAAATTTGGCCAGGGGACGAGCAGTACTTC. This sequence encodes CASSKIWPGDEQYF.

V and J are TRBV2 and TRBJ2-3; D is perhaps TRBD1 (6 bases). This CDR3 comprises 15 residues. CDR1 SNHLY and CDR2 FYNNEI come from the germline V gene. V was cut by 6 bases and J by 0 bases, with 13 bases left in between. For the CDR3, the DNA is TGTGCCAGCAGCCTAGGGGGATCTAGCACAGATACGCAGTATTTT. This encodes CASSLGGSSTDTQYF.

The CDR3 here is CASSVQNTEAFF. DNA of the CDR3: TGTGCCAGCAGTGTTCAGAACACTGAAGCTTTCTTT. This chain connects TRBV6-4 to TRBJ1-1, with no clear D. V was pared by 4 bases and J by 1 base, with 4 bases between. Germline values: CDR1 MRHNA, CDR2 SNTAGT. The CDR3 runs 12 residues.

The chain combines TRBV5-1 with TRBJ2-2; 8 nucleotides line up with TRBD1. The length of the CDR3 is 16 residues. Germline loops: CDR1 SGHRS, CDR2 YFSETQ. Trimming at V came to 0 bases and at J to 6 bases, leaving 7 bases not matched to a gene. The CDR3 here is CASSLADRGGAGELFF. CDR3 nucleotides: TGCGCCAGCAGCTTGGCCGACAGGGGTGGCGCCGGGGAGCTGTTTTTT. Combining the CDR3 with reference TRBV5-1 and TRBJ2-2 gives the whole variable domain KAGVTQTPRYLIKTRGQQVTLSCSPISGHRSVSWYQQTPGQGLQFLFEYFSETQRNKGNFPGRFSGRQFSNSRSEMNVSTLELGDSALYLCASSLADRGGAGELFFGEGSRLTVL.

The chain has TRBV7-9 and TRBJ1-3, with TRBD1 matching over 11 bases. Germline V CDR1 and CDR2: SEHNR, FQNEAQ (reference sequence). The CDR3 extends over 16 amino acids. V was clipped by 5 bases and J by 3 bases; unmatched bases: 6. As DNA, the CDR3 is TGTGCCAGCAGCCCGGGACAGGGGGGGAATGGAAACACCATATATTTT. The encoded protein is CASSPGQGGNGNTIYF.

The V call is TRBV7-9, the J call TRBJ2-7; TRBD1 aligns across 7 bases. CDR1 is SEHNR and CDR2 is FQNEAQ in the germline V gene (reference sequence). V gave up 4 bases and J gave up 0 bases; unmatched junction bases: 9. There are 16 residues in the CDR3. DNA for the CDR3: TGTGCCAGCAGCTCTCGCCGGGACAGATACTCCTACGAGCAGTACTTC. Amino acids: CASSSRRDRYSYEQYF.

This rearrangement joins TRBV11-3 to TRBJ2-7, with D perhaps matching TRBD1 (6 bases). Trimming pared 4 bases from V and 6 bases from J, leaving 19 bases between. Germline CDR1 is SGHNT and CDR2 is YENEEA. The CDR3 length is 15 residues. The CDR3 region is CASSSSDRRPSEQYF. CDR3 bases: TGTGCCAGCAGCTCGTCCGACAGGAGGCCCTCCGAGCAGTACTTC.

The chain has TRBV10-1 and TRBJ1-1, with 8 nucleotides matching TRBD1. V lost 4 bases and J lost 1; bases outside the gene matches: 2. The CDR3 length is 14 residues. Germline V gene data show CDR1 as WNHNN and CDR2 as SYGVQD (reference sequence). CDR3 protein: CASSGGTGNTEAFF. The CDR3 DNA sequence: TGCGCCAGCAGTGGCGGGACAGGGAACACTGAAGCTTTCTTT.

This clone appeared once. This sequence joins TRBV6-5 and TRBJ2-7, with D tentatively TRBD1 (6 bases). V was shortened by 6 bases and J by 4 bases, with 16 bases between the two germline ends. Germline CDR1 reads MNHEY; CDR2 reads SVGAGI. The CDR3 is 14 amino acids. In DNA, the CDR3 is TGTGCCAGCAGCCCGGGAAGGGGGAGTTACGAGCAGTACTTC. It specifies CASSPGRGSYEQYF.

CDR3 nucleotides: TGTGCCAGTAGTACTGGCCGGGGACTAGCGGGAGTAAGGCAGACCCAGTACTTC. Residues: CASSTGRGLAGVRQTQYF. This chain links TRBV19 with TRBJ2-5; 14 nucleotides line up with TRBD2. Germline V lookup: CDR1 LNHDA, CDR2 SQIVND (reference sequence). The CDR3 covers 18 residues. The J segment lost 6 bases and the V segment lost 4 bases, leaving 13 bases of the junction unmatched.

The chain uses TRBV3-1 (or the pseudogene TRBV3-2) and TRBJ2-3; 9 nucleotides line up with TRBD2. Looked up from germline, CDR1 is LGHDT and CDR2 is YNNKEL (reference sequence). Germline trimming cut 3 bases from V and 0 bases from J; bases unmatched to any gene: 7. CDR3 size: 17 residues. The CDR3 sequence: CASSHRLAETSTDTQYF. CDR3 nucleotides: TGTGCCAGCAGCCACCGACTAGCGGAGACTAGCACAGATACGCAGTATTTT.

The chain employs TRBV6-1 and TRBJ2-7; TRBD2 matches 7 bases. Germline loops: CDR1 MNHNS, CDR2 SASEGT. Trimming cost V 0 bases and J 0 bases; bases outside gene matches: 2. The CDR3 has 15 residues. The CDR3 spells CASSEAGGPSYEQYF. CDR3 coding DNA: TGTGCCAGCAGTGAAGCGGGAGGGCCCTCCTACGAGCAGTACTTC.

This sequence joins TRBV30 and TRBJ1-3; TRBD1 is a possible D gene (6 bases). There are 15 residues in the CDR3. Looked up from germline, CDR1 is GTSNPN and CDR2 is SVGIG (reference sequence). V gave up 1 base and J gave up 3 bases, with 13 bases separating them. CDR3 sequence: CAWSAGGAGGNTIYF. For the CDR3, the DNA is TGTGCCTGGAGTGCCGGGGGGGCGGGTGGAAACACCATATATTTT.

The V gene is TRBV25-1, the J gene TRBJ2-3; TRBD2 matches at 12 bases. The CDR3 spans 16 residues. J lost 4 bases, V lost 2 bases, and 4 bases had no gene match. The germline V gene has CDR1 MGHDK and CDR2 SYGVNS. Here the CDR3 reads CASSEDLAGGADTQYF. CDR3 nucleotide sequence: TGTGCCAGCAGTGAAGATCTAGCGGGGGGGGCAGATACGCAGTATTTT.

This clone appeared a single time. The chain links TRBV6-5 to TRBJ1-5; D unresolved. The germline V and J ends were trimmed by 6 bases and 6 bases, with 12 bases remaining between them. This CDR3 is built from 13 residues. Germline lookup yields CDR1 MNHEY and CDR2 SVGAGI. The CDR3 DNA reads as TGTGCCAGCAGCCTCATAGTTAGTCAGCCCCAGCATTTT. This codes for CASSLIVSQPQHF.

This clone was detected once. This chain links TRBV5-5 with TRBJ2-5; 9 bases are a match to TRBD2. The CDR3 length is 15 residues. The germline gives CDR1 SGHKS, CDR2 YYEKEE (reference sequence). V dropped 0 bases and J dropped 5; count of bases not matched to a gene: 5. The CDR3 region is CASSLEGLAGETQYF. The CDR3 nucleotides read TGTGCCAGCAGCTTGGAGGGACTAGCTGGGGAGACCCAGTACTTC.